This TCR beta chain was recovered during a study of blood T cell repertoires in COVID-19. Germline V gene sequence: CDR1 LNHDA, CDR2 SQIVND (reference sequence). Trimming shortened V by 5 bases and J by 2 bases, and 7 bases separated the two germline ends. CDR3 length: 13 residues. Data came from immunoSEQ multiplex PCR; TCRdb stores just in-frame clones and leaves some out. The sample contains 150,000 to 160,000 clones, about 80% of which appear only once. This clone was observed at least ten times. This rearrangement joins TRBV19 to TRBJ1-3; D is uncertain. Sequenced input: peripheral blood. The clonotype was recovered from a woman in her sixties with COVID-19, enrolled during active disease. CDR3 sequence reads: CASSPRPGNTIYF. The CDR3 nucleotides are TGTGCCAGTAGTCCCAGGCCTGGAAACACCATATATTTT.